The 7 T cell receptor beta chains reported below all come from one sample, sequenced in a study of blood T cell repertoires in COVID-19. Assay used: immunoSEQ multiplex PCR; TCRdb lists only in-frame clones, some missing. The table shows some 110,000 clones, with roughly 90% occurring only once. The specimen was peripheral blood. Receptor source: a man aged 65-85 years who had recovered from COVID-19.

The chain uses TRBV30 and TRBJ2-5, with TRBD1 matching 8 bases. CDR1 is GTSNPN and CDR2 is SVGIG in the germline V gene (reference sequence). CDR3 length: 19 amino acids. J gave up 3 bases and V 5 bases, and 23 bases lay outside the gene matches. CDR3 sequence: CAWPYRTGPFRTKKETQYF. The CDR3 coding sequence is TGTGCCTGGCCTTACAGGACAGGGCCTTTTAGAACCAAAAAAGAGACCCAGTACTTC. The variable domain in full, completed from reference TRBV30 and TRBJ2-5, reads SQTIHQWPATLVQPVGSPLSLECTVEGTSNPNLYWYRQAAGRGLQLLFYSVGIGQISSEVPQNLSASRPQDRQFILSSKKLLLSDSGFYLCAWPYRTGPFRTKKETQYFGPGTRLLVL.

This clone was seen once. The chain combines TRBV5-4 with TRBJ2-3, with 8 positions matching TRBD1. The germline CDR1 and CDR2 sequences are SGHNT and YYREEE (reference sequence). This CDR3 comprises 18 residues. V shed 3 bases and J 0 bases; nucleotides not matched to a gene: 12. CDR3 loop: CASSSGRGQAPSTDTQYF. The DNA for the CDR3 is TGTGCCAGCAGCTCTGGCAGGGGACAGGCCCCTAGCACAGATACGCAGTATTTT.

The V and J genes are TRBV7-8 and TRBJ2-7; possibly TRBD1 for D (5 bases). Germline CDR1 reads SGHVS; CDR2 reads FQNEAQ. The CDR3 length is 15 residues. V lost 2 bases to trimming and J lost 3 bases, with 14 bases between them. CDR3 sequence: CASSLNRGFLYEQYF. The CDR3 DNA reads TGTGCCAGCAGCTTAAATAGGGGTTTTCTCTACGAGCAGTACTTC.

V and J are TRBV5-1 and TRBJ2-6, with TRBD1 matching 7 bases. CDR1 and CDR2 (germline): SGHRS, YFSETQ. With V trimmed by 4 bases and J by 0 bases, 7 bases remained unmatched. This CDR3 comprises 17 residues. The CDR3 nucleotides are TGCGCCAGCAGCGAGCCGGGACAGTACTCTGGGGCCAACGTCCTGACTTTC. Its protein is CASSEPGQYSGANVLTF.

The chain combines TRBV4-1 with TRBJ1-2; possibly TRBD1 for D (6 bases). The germline V gene has CDR1 MGHRA and CDR2 YSYEKL. V lost 1 base and J 4 bases, leaving 16 bases between the germline ends. CDR3 length equals 16 residues. CDR3 nucleotides: TGCGCCAGCAGCCAAGGGTCCGCGGGGGCGATCTATGGCTACACCTTC. Amino acids: CASSQGSAGAIYGYTF.

This clone was recorded only once. J is TRBJ2-7 and V is TRBV2; 10 bases are a match to TRBD1. This CDR3 has 17 amino acids. The germline V gene has CDR1 SNHLY and CDR2 FYNNEI. After removal of 6 bases from V and 0 bases from J, the junction contained 11 bases not matched to a gene. CDR3 in amino acids: CASSNPGQGRSSYEQYF. CDR3 bases: TGTGCCAGCAGCAATCCGGGACAGGGGAGAAGCTCCTACGAGCAGTACTTC.

The V and J genes are TRBV7-8 and TRBJ2-5, with TRBD2 identical over 8 bases. Per the germline V gene, CDR1 is SGHVS and CDR2 is FQNEAQ. Trimming took 6 bases from V and 2 from J; bases not matched to a gene: 8. The CDR3 covers 15 residues. CDR3 DNA sequence: TGTGCCAGCAGTGTAGGGCGGGAGGAACAAGAGACCCAGTACTTC. This codes for CASSVGREEQETQYF.